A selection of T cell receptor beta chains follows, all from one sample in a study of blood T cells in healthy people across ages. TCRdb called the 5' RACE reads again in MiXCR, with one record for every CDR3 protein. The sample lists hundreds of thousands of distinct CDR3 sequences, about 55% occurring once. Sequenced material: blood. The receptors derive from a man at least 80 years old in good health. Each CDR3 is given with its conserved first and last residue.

CDR3aa: CASSSSGQSNIQYF
j_gene: NA
v_gene: TRBV7-2

CDR3aa: CASSPGTGGAQETQYF
j_gene: TRBJ2-5
v_gene: TRBV27

CDR3aa: CSASRLLSSCEQYF
j_gene: NA
v_gene: TRBV20-1

CDR3aa: CSARPRGYEQYF
j_gene: TRBJ2-7
v_gene: TRBV20-1

CDR3aa: CASSYGLAGGLFHEQYF
j_gene: NA
v_gene: TRBV7-9

CDR3aa: CASSTRGPRGETQYF
j_gene: TRBJ2-5
v_gene: TRBV27

CDR3aa: CSARQGSLRDTQYF
j_gene: TRBJ2-3
v_gene: TRBV20-1

CDR3aa: CAFRRGRQNTEAFF
j_gene: TRBJ1-1
v_gene: TRBV30

CDR3aa: CATWTGFNSPLHF
j_gene: TRBJ1-6
v_gene: TRBV27

CDR3aa: CASSQIPTTSGRNEKTQYF
j_gene: TRBJ2-3
v_gene: TRBV3-1

CDR3aa: CASSLGTAGGIQYF
j_gene: TRBJ2-4
v_gene: TRBV5-1

CDR3aa: CASGFSRSGGTEAFF
j_gene: TRBJ1-1
v_gene: TRBV12-5

CDR3aa: CASNRHTGNQETQYF
j_gene: NA
v_gene: TRBV11-1

CDR3aa: CASSLYGTPDTQYF
j_gene: TRBJ2-3
v_gene: TRBV27

CDR3aa: CASSHRDRVYEQYF
j_gene: TRBJ2-7
v_gene: TRBV21-1

CDR3aa: CASSLGDLGYTF
j_gene: TRBJ1-2
v_gene: TRBV5-1

CDR3aa: CSAGRGDTEAFF
j_gene: TRBJ1-1
v_gene: TRBV29-1

CDR3aa: CASSLGDRGPYNEQFF
j_gene: TRBJ2-1
v_gene: TRBV5-1

CDR3aa: CATKGAGGQETQFF
j_gene: TRBJ2-1
v_gene: TRBV10-3

CDR3aa: CSARIRGQPGEQYF
j_gene: TRBJ2-7
v_gene: TRBV20-1

CDR3aa: CASSLRTGGPYEQYF
j_gene: TRBJ2-7
v_gene: TRBV12-3/TRBV12-4

CDR3aa: CASSPIGGAAYEQYF
j_gene: TRBJ2-7
v_gene: TRBV18

CDR3aa: CASSVEGSGRLNEQFF
j_gene: TRBJ2-1
v_gene: TRBV9

CDR3aa: CSARPGGSNEKLFF
j_gene: TRBJ1-4
v_gene: TRBV20-1

CDR3aa: CASSYNRDRGRFEQYF
j_gene: NA
v_gene: TRBV18

CDR3aa: CASRALWSGANVLTF
j_gene: TRBJ2-6
v_gene: TRBV2

CDR3aa: CASTDPSLGGSGKQYF
j_gene: TRBJ2-5
v_gene: TRBV6-2/TRBV6-3

CDR3aa: CASSQDQGEQYF
j_gene: TRBJ2-4
v_gene: TRBV3-1

CDR3aa: CASSLKRAYRYAYF
j_gene: TRBJ2-3
v_gene: TRBV11-2

CDR3aa: CASSLGLQNRGRWYEQYF
j_gene: NA
v_gene: TRBV28

CDR3aa: CASSDPFPNYGYTF
j_gene: TRBJ1-2
v_gene: TRBV2

CDR3aa: CASSYWDRGSRYAYF
j_gene: TRBJ2-3
v_gene: TRBV11-2

CDR3aa: CASSPAGLAVSYEQYF
j_gene: TRBJ2-7
v_gene: TRBV6-5

CDR3aa: CASSLRSSGQFLYEQYF
j_gene: TRBJ2-7
v_gene: TRBV5-1

CDR3aa: CASRGTAGGNTEAFF
j_gene: TRBJ1-1
v_gene: TRBV6-4

CDR3aa: CASSGLAGTYKQYF
j_gene: TRBJ2-4
v_gene: TRBV2

CDR3aa: CASSPHNQRGYEQYF
j_gene: TRBJ2-7
v_gene: TRBV9

CDR3aa: CASSQVVAGGYEQYF
j_gene: TRBJ2-7
v_gene: TRBV4-1

CDR3aa: CSAETSDHNEQYF
j_gene: TRBJ2-5
v_gene: TRBV20-1

CDR3aa: CASSFPGVVQFF
j_gene: TRBJ2-1
v_gene: TRBV7-2

CDR3aa: CAVTSGRMEDTQYF
j_gene: TRBJ2-3
v_gene: TRBV10-3

CDR3aa: CASREGTLSPLDEQYF
j_gene: NA
v_gene: TRBV5-4

CDR3aa: CASSLSIAISEAFF
j_gene: TRBJ1-1
v_gene: TRBV7-9

CDR3aa: CASSSGAVYGYTF
j_gene: TRBJ1-2
v_gene: TRBV28

CDR3aa: CASSPRTGVLNTEAFF
j_gene: TRBJ1-1
v_gene: TRBV27

CDR3aa: CASSSPGGRSQYF
j_gene: TRBJ2-5
v_gene: TRBV6-2/TRBV6-3

CDR3aa: CASSFRGTGGSNEKLFF
j_gene: TRBJ1-4
v_gene: TRBV25-1

CDR3aa: CASSQDQGGAPSYEQYF
j_gene: TRBJ2-7
v_gene: TRBV4-2

CDR3aa: CATTGTGGSYNEQFF
j_gene: TRBJ2-1
v_gene: TRBV24-1

CDR3aa: CASTQAGGKNIQYF
j_gene: TRBJ2-4
v_gene: TRBV7-9

CDR3aa: CASVTWTSTKQYF
j_gene: TRBJ2-4
v_gene: TRBV27

CDR3aa: CSPRTSEAYEQYF
j_gene: TRBJ2-7
v_gene: TRBV20-1

CDR3aa: CASTRTSGSSYEQYF
j_gene: TRBJ2-7
v_gene: TRBV7-9

CDR3aa: CASRLDGAETQYF
j_gene: TRBJ2-5
v_gene: TRBV2

CDR3aa: CASNNPGQEANYGYTF
j_gene: TRBJ1-2
v_gene: TRBV6-2/TRBV6-3

CDR3aa: CSVEGVGQPSYEQYF
j_gene: TRBJ2-7
v_gene: TRBV29-1

CDR3aa: CSAVFSYEQYF
j_gene: TRBJ2-7
v_gene: TRBV29-1

CDR3aa: CASSQSPGAPTFF
j_gene: TRBJ1-1
v_gene: TRBV3-1